A single sample is the source of the 3 T cell receptor beta chains below, sequenced in a study of T cells in Graves' hyperthyroidism and ophthalmopathy (dated by TCRdb to between 2018 and 2021). Preparation of the library involved multiplex PCR. Sequencing used an Illumina HiSeq 2000. Amplification of TCR beta CDR3 regions was carried out from RNA transcripts. The TCR CDR3 was subjected to a first round of RT-PCR using the HTBI primer set and the Qiagen OneStep RT-PCR kit. TCRdb cleaned the public reads at Q25 with fastp, built clones with MiXCR and kept in-frame beta chains. Under each unique CDR3 protein, matching rows form one entry showing the most common genes and DNA. Recorded for this sample are just over 550,000 distinct CDR3 sequences; 46% of them occurred a single time. The ten biggest clones cover about 7.9% of the sample. Source material: peripheral blood or thyroid tissue (not recorded which). The receptor set was obtained from a woman in her late teens or twenties with Graves' hyperthyroidism. Donor details come from another sample of the same person, matched by shared clones.

This clonotype was seen once. J is TRBJ1-5 and V is TRBV5-1; D unclear. The CDR3 has 14 amino acids. Trimming stripped 0 bases from V and 4 bases from J, with 8 bases between. Germline lookup yields CDR1 SGHRS and CDR2 YFSETQ. DNA of the CDR3: TGCGCCAGCAGCTTGGACCCTTTAAATCAGCCCCAGCATTTT. It codes for CASSLDPLNQPQHF.

The chain combines TRBV12-3 or TRBV12-4 with TRBJ1-3, with D tentatively TRBD1 (5 bases). Trimming removed 8 bases at V and 6 bases at J, with 11 bases between. CDR3 length equals 12 residues. The CDR3 protein is CASRTGENTIYF. CDR3 DNA sequence: TGTGCCAGCCGTACGGGGGAAAACACCATATATTTT.

This clonotype has only a few counts. This chain links TRBV29-1 with TRBJ2-5, with D possibly being TRBD2 (6 bases). The CDR3 contains 12 residues. The germline V and J ends were trimmed by 0 bases and 5 bases, with 7 bases remaining between them. Germline assignment: CDR1 SQVTM and CDR2 ANQGSEA. CDR3 sequence (DNA): TGCAGCGTTGAAGAGGAGGGCGAGACCCAGTACTTC. Amino acids: CSVEEEGETQYF.